The following is a T cell receptor beta chain sequence with its context. Its specificity is not known. Some clones are missing from TCRdb's copy, which holds only in-frame ones; the method was immunoSEQ multiplex PCR. The table lists under 85,000 clones, 80% to 95% of them singletons. This record belongs to a study of cytomegalovirus exposure and HLA in healthy donors. Overall study results and limits: Subsequent analysis showed first-cohort TCR clusters tending to co-occur in about 110 validation repertoires. The study listed roughly 160 cytomegalovirus-associated TCR beta chains.

V was pared by 3 bases and J by 0 bases, with 11 bases between. The V gene's germline CDR1 is MNHEY and CDR2 SVGAGI. CDR3 size: 15 residues. The sequence derives from a man younger than 35 in good health and CMV-seropositive. The sequencing input was PBMCs. The rearrangement joins TRBV6-5 to TRBJ1-1; D may be TRBD1 (5 bases). CDR3 sequence: CASSYKGHMNTEAFF. The CDR3 nucleotides read TGTGCCAGCAGTTATAAGGGGCACATGAACACTGAAGCTTTCTTT.